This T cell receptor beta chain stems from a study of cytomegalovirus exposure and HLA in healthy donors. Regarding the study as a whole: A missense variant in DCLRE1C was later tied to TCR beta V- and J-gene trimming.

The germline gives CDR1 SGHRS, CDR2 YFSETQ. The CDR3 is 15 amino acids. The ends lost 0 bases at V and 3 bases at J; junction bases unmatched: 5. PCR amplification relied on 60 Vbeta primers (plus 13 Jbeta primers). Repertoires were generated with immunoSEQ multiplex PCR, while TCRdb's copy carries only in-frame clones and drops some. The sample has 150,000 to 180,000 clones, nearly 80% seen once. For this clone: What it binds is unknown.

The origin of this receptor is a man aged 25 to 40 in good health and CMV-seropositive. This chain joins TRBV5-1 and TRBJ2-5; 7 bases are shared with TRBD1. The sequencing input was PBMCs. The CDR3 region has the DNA TGCGCCAGCAGCTTGGGGGACAGCCACAAAGAGACCCAGTACTTC. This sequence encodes CASSLGDSHKETQYF.